Listed below are T cell receptor beta chains from one sample, sequenced in a study of patients and donors after allogeneic stem cell transplantation. One entry per CDR3 protein results from TCRdb running MiXCR on the RT-PCR reads. There are some 200,000 distinct CDR3 sequences in the sample; more than 35% occur only once, and about 30% lies in the top ten. Input material: blood, either unsorted or a sorted T cell fraction (not recorded which). The receptors stem from a human donor who was either an allogeneic HSCT recipient or a stem cell or donor lymphocyte infusion donor (not recorded which). It is not recorded whose cells these are; they may come from a transplant donor. Both conserved end residues are part of each CDR3. The D gene is left open where the match is weak. A clone size is listed for some rows: how often the clone was seen (once, few, many), or a class if it is expanded.

size	D	J	V	DNA	CDR3
few	TRBD1	TRBJ1-2	TRBV28	TGTGCCAGCAGAGGGACAGTCTATGGCTACACCTTC	CASRGTVYGYTF
.	.	TRBJ1-5	TRBV15	TGTGCCACCAGCAGAGGTTTGGGTGTAAGTCAGCCCCAGCATTTT	CATSRGLGVSQPQHF
few	TRBD1	TRBJ1-5	TRBV12-3/TRBV12-4	TGTGCCAGCAGTTTGAGCCCCAGGGGGCAAGAGCAGCCCCAGCATTTT	CASSLSPRGQEQPQHF
few	.	TRBJ1-2	TRBV12-3/TRBV12-4	TGTGCCAGCAGTCCCAGACATGGCTACACCTTC	CASSPRHGYTF
.	.	TRBJ1-3	TRBV20-1	TGCAGTGCTGGAGTATTCAGAGGAAACACCATATATTTT	CSAGVFRGNTIYF
few	.	TRBJ1-6	TRBV10-3	TGTGCCATCAGTCACAGGGAACCCTATAATTCACCCCTCCACTTT	CAISHREPYNSPLHF
.	.	TRBJ1-4	TRBV27	TGTGCCAGCAGTCCCTACAGGGTAAATAATGAAAAACTGTTTTTT	CASSPYRVNNEKLFF
few	.	TRBJ1-5	TRBV6-6	TGTGCCAGCAGCAGAGCGGATCAGCCCCAGCATTTT	CASSRADQPQHF
.	.	TRBJ1-4	TRBV12-3/TRBV12-4	TGTGCCAGCAGTTTTGGGGTACAGGGCCCAAAACTGTTTTTT	CASSFGVQGPKLFF
few	.	TRBJ1-6	TRBV15	TGTGCCACCAGCACTCTCAACTTCGCACCCAATTCACCCCTCCACTTT	CATSTLNFAPNSPLHF
.	.	TRBJ1-1	TRBV20-1	TGCAGTGCCACGGTCTCACGGGGCACTGAAGCTTTCTTT	CSATVSRGTEAFF
few	.	TRBJ2-5	TRBV28	TGTGCCAGCCGTGGTGGGGAACAAGAGACCCAGTACTTC	CASRGGEQETQYF
.	.	TRBJ2-1	TRBV3-1	TGTGCCAGCAGCCCCGACATCGGGGAGTACAATGAGCAGTTCTTC	CASSPDIGEYNEQFF
.	.	TRBJ2-7	TRBV5-6	TGTGCCAGCAGCTTTTGGTCTCTTCAAAACGAGCAGTACTTC	CASSFWSLQNEQYF
.	.	TRBJ1-1	TRBV12-3/TRBV12-4	TGTGCCAGCAACCTGGGACAATCTGTAGCTTTCTTT	CASNLGQSVAFF
.	.	TRBJ2-2	TRBV7-2	TGTGCCAGCAGCGTGCAGGGTCACACCGGGGAGCTGTTTTTT	CASSVQGHTGELFF
.	.	TRBJ2-3	TRBV9	TGTGCCAGCAGCGTAGAGGGACTTCGCACAGATACGCAGTATTTT	CASSVEGLRTDTQYF
.	.	TRBJ2-2	TRBV7-2	TGTGCCAGCAGCTTAGCTGGTGGGATAGCCGGCGGGGAGCTGTTTTTT	CASSLAGGIAGGELFF
few	.	TRBJ1-6	TRBV4-2	TGTGCCAGCAGCCAAGAGATGAGGGTAAATTCACCCCTCCACTTT	CASSQEMRVNSPLHF
few	.	TRBJ1-1	TRBV10-3	TGTGCCATCAGGGACTCCGGGGGGATGAACACTGAAGCTTTCTTT	CAIRDSGGMNTEAFF
few	.	TRBJ2-3	TRBV5-1	TGCGCCAGCAGCTTGGTCCTGTCTAGCACAGATACGCAGTATTTT	CASSLVLSSTDTQYF
.	.	TRBJ1-2	TRBV6-1	TGTGCCAGCAGACCCCCTCTGGGGCAGGTTCAATATGGCTACACCTTC	CASRPPLGQVQYGYTF
.	.	TRBJ2-7	TRBV7-9	TGTGCCAGCAGCTTCGGGACGGTCTCCTACGAGCAGTACTTC	CASSFGTVSYEQYF
.	TRBD2	TRBJ2-1	TRBV20-1	TGCAGTGCCAATGGGCTCAGCGGGAGGCTCGATGAGCAGTTCTTC	CSANGLSGRLDEQFF
.	TRBD1	TRBJ1-4	TRBV12-3/TRBV12-4	TGTGCCAGCAGAGAGACAGGGGGTAATGAAAAACTGTTTTTT	CASRETGGNEKLFF
.	.	TRBJ2-7	TRBV18	TGTGCCAGCTCACCTCTTTCCGCCCACTACGAGCAGTACTTC	CASSPLSAHYEQYF
.	TRBD1	TRBJ1-2	TRBV4-3	TGCGCCAGCAGCCAAGAATTAGGGGGCTACTATGGCTACACCTTC	CASSQELGGYYGYTF
few	TRBD2	TRBJ2-1	TRBV11-2	TGTGCCAGCAGCGCTCGGACTAGCCGCTCCTACAATGAGCAGTTCTTC	CASSARTSRSYNEQFF
.	.	TRBJ1-1	TRBV28	TGTGCCAGCAGTTTAATTCAGGGGCTTGAAGCTTTCTTT	CASSLIQGLEAFF
.	.	TRBJ1-1	TRBV29-1	TGCAGCGTCATGCATGGAGGGAACACTGAAGCTTTCTTT	CSVMHGGNTEAFF
.	.	TRBJ1-1	TRBV6-5	TGTGCCAGCAGTTCACCCCCCGACACTTCTGAAGCTTTCTTT	CASSSPPDTSEAFF
.	.	TRBJ2-7	TRBV28	TGTGCCAGCGAGGGGGGGACTGGTCCCTACGAGCAGTACTTC	CASEGGTGPYEQYF
.	TRBD1	TRBJ1-1	TRBV6-2/TRBV6-3	TGTGCCAGCAGTTCCCTCACAGGGGAGACTGAAGCTTTCTTT	CASSSLTGETEAFF
few	TRBD1	TRBJ2-2	TRBV2	TGTGCCAGCAGTCAGAGGCGGGACAGGGGAAGGACCGGGGAGCTGTTTTTT	CASSQRRDRGRTGELFF
.	.	TRBJ2-1	TRBV7-2	TGTGCCAGCAGCCTAGACCCAGGGGGAGGGACCTACAATGAGCAGTTCTTC	CASSLDPGGGTYNEQFF
.	TRBD2	TRBJ2-3	TRBV11-3	TGTGCCAGCAGCAACGGACTAGCGGTAGGGGGCACAGATACGCAGTATTTT	CASSNGLAVGGTDTQYF
.	.	TRBJ2-5	TRBV7-2	TGTGCCAGCAGGTTACAAGAGACCCAGTACTTC	CASRLQETQYF
.	.	TRBJ2-1	TRBV29-1	TGCAGCACCACGAAGGAGAATGAGCAGTTCTTC	CSTTKENEQFF
.	.	TRBJ2-7	TRBV7-9	TGTGCCAGCAGCGGAATAAGCGTGTACGAGCAGTACTTC	CASSGISVYEQYF
once	TRBD1	TRBJ1-1	TRBV28	TGTGCCAGCGGCTTGCCGGGACAGCCAATGAACACTGAAGCTTTCTTT	CASGLPGQPMNTEAFF
.	.	TRBJ1-5	TRBV25-1	TGTGCCAGCAGTGCAGGGCCCCATCAGCCCCAGCATTTT	CASSAGPHQPQHF
few	.	TRBJ1-5	TRBV4-3	TGCGCCAGCAGCCAAGGTAGCAATCAGCCCCAGCATTTT	CASSQGSNQPQHF
few	TRBD1	TRBJ1-2	TRBV9	TGTGCCAGCAGCGCCGCAGGGGGTGGTGGCTACACCTTC	CASSAAGGGGYTF
.	.	TRBJ2-1	TRBV6-2/TRBV6-3	TGTGCCAGCAGTTACTCGATACGGCCTTCCTACAATGAGCAGTTCTTC	CASSYSIRPSYNEQFF